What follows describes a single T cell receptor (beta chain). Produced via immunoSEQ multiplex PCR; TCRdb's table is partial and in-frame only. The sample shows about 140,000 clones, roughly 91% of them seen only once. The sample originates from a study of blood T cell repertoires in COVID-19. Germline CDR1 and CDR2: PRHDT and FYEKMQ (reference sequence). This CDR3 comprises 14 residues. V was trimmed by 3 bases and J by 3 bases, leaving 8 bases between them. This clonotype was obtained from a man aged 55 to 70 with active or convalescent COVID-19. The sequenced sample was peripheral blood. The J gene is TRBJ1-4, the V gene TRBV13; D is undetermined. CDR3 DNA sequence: TGTGCCAGCAGCTTTCGTACAGCTAATGAAAAACTGTTTTTT. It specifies CASSFRTANEKLFF.